The clone carrying this TCR beta chain was seen once. Its antigen is not identified. The entry originates in a study of shared clonotypes between healthy human individuals. Study details: Used for every donor were three CD4 naive, three CD4 memory, two CD8 naive and one CD8 memory plate. Study-level results: Around 5.3% of naive CD4 clonotypes were shared across a handful of donors. What naive subsets generally showed was a larger estimated richness than memory subsets showed.

Only in-frame clones appear in the TCRdb table, and some are missing; sequencing was by immunoSEQ multiplex PCR. The sample records a few million clones, almost 96% being singletons. The CDR3 consists of 13 residues. Germline V CDR1 and CDR2: SGHVS, FQNEAQ. Trimming shortened V by 5 bases and J by 2 bases, and 10 bases separated the two germline ends. The TCR was taken from a man aged 18 to 30 in good health. The gene calls are TRBV7-8 and TRBJ2-7; no clear D. The sequenced sample consisted of naive CD4+ T cells sorted from blood. Subset described: CD45RA+ positively selected. The CDR3 protein is CASSLAGPYEQYF. The CDR3 coding sequence is TGTGCCAGCAGCCTGGCAGGTCCCTACGAGCAGTACTTC.